Listed below are T cell receptor beta chains from one sample, sequenced in a study of OX40 agonist ivuxolimab in advanced cancers. This table comes from immunoSEQ multiplex PCR, and its TCRdb copy is limited to in-frame clones, with some not included. The sample consists of approximately 90,000 clones, around 90% of them appearing once. The source material was CD4+ or CD8+ T cells sorted from blood, sampled in a trial of the OX40 agonist ivuxolimab. The receptors were sampled from an adult with an advanced solid tumor such as melanoma, head and neck, liver or kidney cancer. Both conserved end residues are part of each CDR3. D genes are given only for firm matches. Part of the rows lack a size; the others show once, few, many or a class for expanded clones.

TRBD1,TRBJ1-3,TRBV5-1,-,CASSFTGTDGNTIYF,TGCGCCAGCAGCTTCACCGGGACAGATGGAAACACCATATATTTT
-,TRBJ2-7,TRBV15,-,CATSRDKGWGEQYF,TGTGCCACCAGCAGAGATAAAGGGTGGGGCGAGCAGTACTTC
TRBD1,TRBJ2-7,TRBV15,-,CATSRPPTGQGAHEQYF,TGTGCCACCAGCAGACCCCCCACGGGACAGGGGGCCCACGAGCAGTACTTC
-,TRBJ1-1,TRBV6-1,once,CASITGRRTEAFF,TGTGCCAGCATAACAGGGAGGCGGACTGAAGCTTTCTTT
-,TRBJ1-3,TRBV7-2,-,CASSTGPTANTIYF,TGTGCCAGCAGCACCGGACCGACCGCCAACACCATATATTTT
TRBD2,TRBJ2-5,TRBV5-1,-,CASSLILAGGPETQYF,TGCGCCAGCAGCCTTATTCTAGCGGGAGGGCCAGAGACCCAGTACTTC
-,TRBJ1-5,TRBV5-1,-,CASSLGSSQPQHF,TGCGCCAGCAGCTTAGGCAGCAGCCAGCCCCAGCATTTT
-,TRBJ1-2,TRBV10-2,-,CASSPPGVGYGYTF,TGCGCCAGCAGCCCCCCAGGGGTTGGCTATGGCTACACCTTC
-,TRBJ1-6,TRBV18,-,CASSPSAGSNSPLHF,TGTGCCAGCTCACCCTCCGCGGGAAGCAATTCACCCCTCCACTTT
-,TRBJ1-1,TRBV9,few,CASSVGDRAAEAFF,TGTGCCAGCAGCGTAGGAGATCGTGCCGCTGAAGCTTTCTTT
TRBD1,TRBJ1-2,TRBV30,-,CAWSEANFPGQQYGYTF,TGTGCCTGGAGTGAGGCAAATTTCCCGGGACAGCAGTATGGCTACACCTTC
-,TRBJ1-1,TRBV18,few,CASNRDGHEAFF,TGTGCCAGCAACCGGGACGGTCATGAAGCTTTCTTT
-,TRBJ1-5,TRBV6-1,-,CASSERGQPQHF,TGTGCCAGCAGTGAACGGGGTCAGCCCCAGCATTTT
TRBD2,TRBJ2-7,TRBV7-2,-,CASSLRTSGGPSSYEQYF,TGTGCCAGCAGCCTACGGACTAGCGGGGGCCCTAGCTCCTACGAGCAGTACTTC
TRBD2,TRBJ2-7,TRBV6-5,-,CASSSGTSGRAEQYF,TGTGCCAGCAGTTCCGGGACTAGCGGGAGGGCCGAGCAGTACTTC
-,TRBJ1-1,TRBV5-1,-,CASSLARQTLNTEAFF,TGCGCCAGCAGCTTGGCCAGGCAGACCCTGAACACTGAAGCTTTCTTT
-,TRBJ2-1,TRBV7-3,-,CASSVRGENYNEQFF,TGTGCCAGCAGCGTGCGAGGGGAAAATTACAATGAGCAGTTCTTC
-,TRBJ2-7,TRBV11-2,-,CASSPLGPRGGEQYF,TGTGCCAGCAGCCCCTTGGGACCAAGAGGGGGGGAGCAGTACTTC
TRBD2,TRBJ2-1,TRBV28,-,CASRAGTSRLNEQFF,TGTGCCAGCAGGGCCGGGACTAGCCGCCTCAATGAGCAGTTCTTC
TRBD2,TRBJ2-7,TRBV5-1,-,CASSLGLAGGRTRYEQYF,TGCGCCAGCAGCTTGGGGCTAGCGGGAGGCCGAACCCGATACGAGCAGTACTTC
TRBD1,TRBJ1-5,TRBV6-5,-,CASTRGQGHQPQHF,TGTGCCAGCACTAGGGGACAGGGGCATCAGCCCCAGCATTTT
-,TRBJ1-4,TRBV4-3,once,CASSQQPPAANEKLFF,TGCGCCAGCAGCCAACAACCGCCAGCGGCTAATGAAAAACTGTTTTTT
-,TRBJ1-5,TRBV2,-,CASSESGDMRPQHF,TGTGCCAGCAGTGAATCGGGGGACATGAGGCCCCAGCATTTT
-,TRBJ1-1,TRBV2,-,CASSDSNTEAFF,TGTGCCAGCAGTGATAGTAACACTGAAGCTTTCTTT
-,TRBJ1-2,TRBV6-1,-,CASSQQWASRYGYTF,TGTGCCAGCAGTCAGCAATGGGCTTCGCGATATGGCTACACCTTC
TRBD1,TRBJ2-5,TRBV5-1,-,CASSPDVGQGGETQYF,TGCGCCAGCAGCCCGGACGTTGGACAGGGCGGGGAGACCCAGTACTTC
-,TRBJ2-4,TRBV30,-,CAWSDYKGMRNIQYF,TGTGCCTGGAGTGACTACAAGGGAATGAGAAACATTCAGTACTTC
-,TRBJ2-5,TRBV19,-,CASSIKGPQETQYF,TGTGCCAGTAGTATCAAAGGTCCTCAAGAGACCCAGTACTTC